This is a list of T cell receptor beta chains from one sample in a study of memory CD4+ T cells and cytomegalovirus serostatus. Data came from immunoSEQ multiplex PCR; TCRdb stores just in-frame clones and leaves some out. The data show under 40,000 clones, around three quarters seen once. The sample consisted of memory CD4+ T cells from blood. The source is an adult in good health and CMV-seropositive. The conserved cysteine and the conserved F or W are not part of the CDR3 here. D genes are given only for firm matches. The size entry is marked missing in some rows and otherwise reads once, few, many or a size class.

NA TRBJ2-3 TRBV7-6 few ASSLAELAGTQY
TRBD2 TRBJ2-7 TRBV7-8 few ASSLLGSGRAHEQY
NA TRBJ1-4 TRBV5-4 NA ASSLGGSTNEKLF
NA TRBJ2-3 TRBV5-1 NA ASSSGHRTDTQY
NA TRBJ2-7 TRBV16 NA ASSQSGRGGSYEQY
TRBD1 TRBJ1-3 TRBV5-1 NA ASSLESTGRDTIY
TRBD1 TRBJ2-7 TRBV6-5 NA ASGPGQGTYEQY
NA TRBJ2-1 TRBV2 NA ASSPSRFNEQF
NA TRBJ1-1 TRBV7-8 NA ASSLESRKAF
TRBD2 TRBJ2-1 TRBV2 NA ASNILADYNEQF
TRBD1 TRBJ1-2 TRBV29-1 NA SVGQGPSGYT
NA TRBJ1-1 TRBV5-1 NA ASSLIFTTHEAF
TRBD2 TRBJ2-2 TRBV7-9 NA AIRTSGSLLGPNTGELF
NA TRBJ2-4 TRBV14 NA ASSRFQSWGDIQY
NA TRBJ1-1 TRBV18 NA ASSPKMRNAEAF
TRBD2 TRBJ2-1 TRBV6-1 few ASSSVAGGPDEQF
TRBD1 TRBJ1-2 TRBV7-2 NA ASSGWPTGVGTFYGYT
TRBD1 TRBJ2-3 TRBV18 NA ASSPQGADTQY
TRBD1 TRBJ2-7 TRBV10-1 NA ARGDLRGQYYEQY
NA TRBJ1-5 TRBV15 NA ATSREIRASNQPQH
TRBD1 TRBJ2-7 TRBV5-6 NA ASSLEQGTYEQY
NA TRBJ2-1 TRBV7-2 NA ASSPRIDEQF
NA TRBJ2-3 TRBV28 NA ASSPGTVGSDTQY
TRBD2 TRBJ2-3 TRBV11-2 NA ASSFRLTRLAGEDTQY
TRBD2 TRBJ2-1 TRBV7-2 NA ASSATSGTYNEQF
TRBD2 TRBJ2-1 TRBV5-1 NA ASSLEGLGAPDEQF
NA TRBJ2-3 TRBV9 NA ASSVTPGPTDTQY
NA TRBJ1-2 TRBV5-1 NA ASSSGRGGYT
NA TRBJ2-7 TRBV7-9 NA ASSLGGQAHEQY
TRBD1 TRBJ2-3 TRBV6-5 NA ASSNTGADTQY
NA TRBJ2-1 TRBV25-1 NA ASSTGLIVSEQF
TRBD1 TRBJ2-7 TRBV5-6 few ASSWDSRFEQY
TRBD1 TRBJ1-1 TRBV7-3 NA ASSPQGRGTEAF
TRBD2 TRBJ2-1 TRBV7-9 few ASSLRTSGGIKQF
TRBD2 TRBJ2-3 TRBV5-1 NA ASSVSGLAGERDTQY
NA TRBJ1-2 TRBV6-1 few ASSEGSQNYGYT
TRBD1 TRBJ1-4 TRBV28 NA ASSFGQGYEKLF
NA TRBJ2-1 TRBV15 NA ATSTGGIGNEQF
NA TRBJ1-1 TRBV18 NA ASSPRSEGHTEAF
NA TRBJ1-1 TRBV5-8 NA ASSLDRTRAF
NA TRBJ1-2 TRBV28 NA ASSVGAQSYGYT
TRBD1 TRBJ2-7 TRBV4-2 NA ASSQGQGAYEQY
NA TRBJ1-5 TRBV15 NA ATSRLNTDQPQH
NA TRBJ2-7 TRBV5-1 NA ASSFSSNYEQY
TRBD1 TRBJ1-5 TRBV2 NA ASRRDRNQPQH
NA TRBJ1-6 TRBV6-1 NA ASFRGDGGSPLH
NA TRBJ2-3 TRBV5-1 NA ASSLPTGTTDTQY
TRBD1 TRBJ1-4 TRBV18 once ASSPPTGASNEKLF
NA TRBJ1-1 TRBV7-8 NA ASSLGSVPATEAF
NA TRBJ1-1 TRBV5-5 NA ASSLARANTEAF
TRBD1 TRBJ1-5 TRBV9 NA ASSATGEDQPQH
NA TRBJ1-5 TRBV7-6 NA ASSYGGAQPQH
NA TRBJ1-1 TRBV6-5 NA ASSLDTLNTEAF
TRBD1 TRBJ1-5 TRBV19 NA ASSRQGLHNQPQH
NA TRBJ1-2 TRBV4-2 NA ASSLLPGTPGAHYGYT
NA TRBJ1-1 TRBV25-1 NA ASSEYTDLEAF
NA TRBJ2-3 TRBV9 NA ASSVTPSGTDTQY
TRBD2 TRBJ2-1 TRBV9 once ASTPRLAPDSYNEQF